This is a list of T cell receptor beta chains from one sample in a study of Ad26.COV2.S vaccination and SARS-CoV-2 variants. TCRdb's copy holds only in-frame clones and misses some; the assay was immunoSEQ multiplex PCR. Counted here are 410,000 or so clones, more than 80% occurring once; the ten biggest clones make up 9% to 15%. The material was peripheral blood, obtained in a trial of Ad26.COV2.S vaccine versus placebo. The receptors shown here come from a person aged 18-60 years who received the Ad26.COV2.S COVID-19 vaccine or a placebo. Each CDR3 is given with its conserved first and last residue.

V gene	J gene	CDR3 protein
TRBV2	TRBJ1-2	CASLGPPDRGGNGYTF
TRBV10-3	TRBJ2-7	CATTTVSSYEQYF
TRBV3-1/TRBV3-2	TRBJ2-5	CASSQDTFSFQETQYF
TRBV11-2	TRBJ2-2	CASSHGPNTGELFF
TRBV19	TRBJ2-7	CASSLWGQGSEQYF
TRBV4-3	TRBJ2-7	CASSQGLDYEQYF
TRBV5-1	TRBJ1-1	CASSPGPQNTEAFF
TRBV7-6	TRBJ1-4	CASSSGGEAANEKLFF
TRBV6-5	TRBJ2-2	CASSYEVEELFF
TRBV30	TRBJ2-7	CAWSVRQSYEQYF
TRBV27	TRBJ2-7	CASRPFLAASYEQYF
TRBV4-3	TRBJ1-4	CASSQDQSGGGEKLFF
TRBV2	TRBJ1-4	CASRIPGQGLRNEKLFF
TRBV6-5	TRBJ2-2	CASSYFGSLAGELFF